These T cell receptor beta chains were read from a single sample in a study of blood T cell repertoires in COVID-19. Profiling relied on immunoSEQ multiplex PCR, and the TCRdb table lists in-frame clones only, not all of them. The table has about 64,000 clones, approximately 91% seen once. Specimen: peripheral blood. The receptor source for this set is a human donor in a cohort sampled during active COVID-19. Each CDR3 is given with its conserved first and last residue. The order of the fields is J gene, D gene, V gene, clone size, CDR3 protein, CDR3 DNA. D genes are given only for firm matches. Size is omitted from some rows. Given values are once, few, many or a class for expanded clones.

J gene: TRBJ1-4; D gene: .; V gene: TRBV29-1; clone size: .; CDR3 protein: CSVLYGQGRVKLFF; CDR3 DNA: TGCAGCGTCCTATATGGGCAGGGGAGGGTCAAACTGTTTTTT
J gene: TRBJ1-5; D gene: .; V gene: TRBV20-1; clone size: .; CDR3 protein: CSAVTGQQHF; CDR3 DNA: TGCAGTGCTGTAACTGGACAGCAGCATTTT
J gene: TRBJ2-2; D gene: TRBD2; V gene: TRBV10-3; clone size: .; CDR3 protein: CAISESWNPGGPAGELFF; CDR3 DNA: TGTGCCATCAGTGAGTCGTGGAATCCGGGAGGGCCCGCCGGGGAGCTGTTTTTT
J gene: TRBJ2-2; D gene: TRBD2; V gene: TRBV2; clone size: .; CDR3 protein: CASSVISGSGGELFF; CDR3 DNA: TGTGCCAGCAGTGTGATTAGCGGGAGTGGCGGGGAGCTGTTTTTT
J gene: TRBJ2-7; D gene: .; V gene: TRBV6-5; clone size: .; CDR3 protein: CASSYAAGQGYEQYF; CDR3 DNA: TGTGCCAGCAGTTACGCGGCAGGGCAGGGGTACGAGCAGTACTTC
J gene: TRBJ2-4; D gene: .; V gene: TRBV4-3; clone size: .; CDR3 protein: CASSPQQPGAKNIQYF; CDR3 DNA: TGCGCCAGCAGCCCCCAACAACCGGGAGCCAAAAACATTCAGTACTTC
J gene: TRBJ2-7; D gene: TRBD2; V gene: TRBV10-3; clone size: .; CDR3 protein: CALSRGGGSTYEQYF; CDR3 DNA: TGTGCCCTCTCCCGGGGGGGAGGAAGCACCTACGAGCAGTACTTC
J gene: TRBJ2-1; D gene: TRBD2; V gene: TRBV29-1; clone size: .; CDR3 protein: CSVEKRSSGYNEQFF; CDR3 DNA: TGCAGCGTTGAAAAACGGTCTAGCGGGTACAATGAGCAGTTCTTC
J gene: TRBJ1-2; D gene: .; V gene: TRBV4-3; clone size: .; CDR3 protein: CASSPTQDSYGYTF; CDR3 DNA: TGCGCCAGCAGCCCTACCCAGGACAGCTATGGCTACACCTTC
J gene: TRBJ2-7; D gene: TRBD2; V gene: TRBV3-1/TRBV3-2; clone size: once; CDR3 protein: CASSPSGRTHEQYF; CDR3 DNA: TGTGCCAGCAGCCCTAGCGGGAGAACCCACGAGCAGTACTTC
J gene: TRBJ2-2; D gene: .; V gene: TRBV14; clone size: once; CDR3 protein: CASSQVQRNTGELFF; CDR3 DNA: TGTGCCAGCAGCCAAGTTCAGCGGAACACCGGGGAGCTGTTTTTT
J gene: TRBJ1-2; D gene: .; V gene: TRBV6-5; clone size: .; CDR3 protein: CATAANYGYTF; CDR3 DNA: TGTGCCACCGCGGCAAACTATGGCTACACCTTC
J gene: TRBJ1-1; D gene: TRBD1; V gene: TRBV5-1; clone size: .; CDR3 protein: CASSRTGGHPEAFF; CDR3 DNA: TGCGCCAGCAGTAGGACAGGGGGGCACCCTGAAGCTTTCTTT
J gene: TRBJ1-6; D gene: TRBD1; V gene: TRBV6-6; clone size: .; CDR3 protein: CASSYSAGGSSPLHF; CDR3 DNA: TGTGCCAGCAGTTACTCGGCAGGGGGAAGCTCACCCCTCCACTTT
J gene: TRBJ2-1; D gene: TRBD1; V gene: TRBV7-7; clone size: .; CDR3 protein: CASSLVTGDHNEQFF; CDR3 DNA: TGTGCTAGCAGCTTAGTGACAGGGGACCACAATGAGCAGTTCTTC
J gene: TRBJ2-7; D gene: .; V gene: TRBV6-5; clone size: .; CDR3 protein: CASSKEEGQSYEQYF; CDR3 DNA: TGTGCCAGCAGTAAGGAGGAGGGACAGAGCTACGAGCAGTACTTC
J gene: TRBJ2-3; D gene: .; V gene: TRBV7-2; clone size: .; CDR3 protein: CASSLGGSSDTQYF; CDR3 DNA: TGTGCCAGCAGCTTAGGAGGGTCCAGCGATACGCAGTATTTT
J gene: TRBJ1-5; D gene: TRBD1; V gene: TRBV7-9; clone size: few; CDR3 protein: CASSSDRDNQPQHF; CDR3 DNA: TGTGCCAGCAGCTCAGACAGGGACAATCAGCCCCAGCATTTT
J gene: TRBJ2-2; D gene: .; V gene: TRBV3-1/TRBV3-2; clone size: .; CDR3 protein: CASNQRDTGELFF; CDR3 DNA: TGTGCCAGCAACCAGCGGGACACCGGGGAGCTGTTTTTT
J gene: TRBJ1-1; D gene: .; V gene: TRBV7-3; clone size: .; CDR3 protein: CASSPGGNTEAFF; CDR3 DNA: TGTGCCAGCAGCCCGGGAGGAAACACTGAAGCTTTCTTT
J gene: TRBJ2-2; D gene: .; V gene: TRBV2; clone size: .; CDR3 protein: CASSELGASGELFF; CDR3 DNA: TGTGCCAGCAGTGAACTTGGGGCGTCCGGGGAGCTGTTTTTT
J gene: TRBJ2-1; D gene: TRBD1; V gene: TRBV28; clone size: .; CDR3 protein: CASRPAGTVPYNEQFF; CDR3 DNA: TGTGCCAGCAGGCCTGCCGGGACAGTGCCCTACAATGAGCAGTTCTTC
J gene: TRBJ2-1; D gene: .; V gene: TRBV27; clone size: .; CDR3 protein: CASTPGIGGKTYNEQFF; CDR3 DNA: TGTGCCAGCACACCCGGAATAGGCGGGAAGACCTACAATGAGCAGTTCTTC
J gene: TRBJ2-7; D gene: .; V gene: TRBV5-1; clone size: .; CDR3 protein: CASSLVWTGRYEQYF; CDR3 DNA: TGCGCCAGCAGCTTGGTTTGGACTGGGAGATATGAGCAGTACTTC
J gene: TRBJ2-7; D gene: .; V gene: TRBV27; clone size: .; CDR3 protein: CASSFVVRPRDEQYF; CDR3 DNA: TGTGCCAGCAGTTTCGTTGTGAGGCCCCGAGACGAGCAGTACTTC
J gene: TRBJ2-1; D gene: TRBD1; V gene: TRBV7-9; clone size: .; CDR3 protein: CASSLGQGAVNEQFF; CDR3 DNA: TGTGCCAGCAGCTTAGGTCAGGGGGCTGTGAATGAGCAGTTCTTC
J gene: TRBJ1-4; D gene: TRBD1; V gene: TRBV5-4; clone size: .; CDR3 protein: CASSWWELDRGGRKTVF; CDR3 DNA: TGTGCCAGCAGCTGGTGGGAGTTGGACAGGGGAGGGAGAAAAACTGTTTTT
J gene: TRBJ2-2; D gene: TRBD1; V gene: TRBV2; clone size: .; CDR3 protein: CASSDWQGAPPGELFF; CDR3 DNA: TGTGCCAGCAGTGACTGGCAGGGGGCGCCCCCCGGGGAGCTGTTTTTT
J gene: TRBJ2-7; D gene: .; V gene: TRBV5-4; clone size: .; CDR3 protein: CASSLTGGSEQYF; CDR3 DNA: TGTGCCAGCAGCCTCACAGGTGGCTCCGAGCAGTACTTC
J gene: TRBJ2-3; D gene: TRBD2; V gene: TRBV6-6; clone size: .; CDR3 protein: CASTPGGAFTDTQYF; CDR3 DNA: TGTGCCAGCACCCCGGGGGGAGCATTCACAGATACGCAGTATTTT
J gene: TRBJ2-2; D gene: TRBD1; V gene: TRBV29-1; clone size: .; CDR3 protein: CSVRQGGSTGELFF; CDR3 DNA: TGCAGCGTCAGACAGGGGGGGAGCACCGGGGAGCTGTTTTTT
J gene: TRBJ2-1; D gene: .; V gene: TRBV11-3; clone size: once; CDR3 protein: CASRERSDEQFF; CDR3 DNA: TGTGCCAGCAGGGAGAGAAGCGATGAGCAGTTCTTC
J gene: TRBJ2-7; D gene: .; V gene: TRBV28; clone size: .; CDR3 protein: CASSWIDRTTAKQYF; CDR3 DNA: TGTGCCAGCAGTTGGATCGACAGGACCACTGCGAAGCAGTACTTC
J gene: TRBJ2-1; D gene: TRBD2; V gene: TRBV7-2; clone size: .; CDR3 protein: CASSPSRTSGRQFF; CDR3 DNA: TGTGCCAGCAGCCCATCTAGGACTAGCGGGCGGCAGTTCTTC
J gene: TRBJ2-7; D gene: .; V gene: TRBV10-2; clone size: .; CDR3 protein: CASSVEGWSEQYF; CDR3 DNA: TGCGCCAGCAGTGTAGAGGGTTGGAGCGAGCAGTACTTC
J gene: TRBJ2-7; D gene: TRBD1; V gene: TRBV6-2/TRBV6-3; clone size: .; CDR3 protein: CASTPTGGRVRSSYEQYF; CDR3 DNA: TGTGCCAGCACCCCGACAGGGGGCAGGGTAAGAAGCTCCTACGAGCAGTACTTC
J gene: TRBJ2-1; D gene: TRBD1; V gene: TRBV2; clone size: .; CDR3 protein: CASSEAQTGGTEQFF; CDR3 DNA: TGTGCCAGCAGTGAAGCGCAAACAGGGGGCACTGAGCAGTTCTTC
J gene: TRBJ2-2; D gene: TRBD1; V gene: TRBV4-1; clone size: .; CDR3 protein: CASSQVDIDRAMFGELFF; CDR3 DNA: TGCGCCAGCAGCCAAGTAGATATTGACAGGGCGATGTTCGGGGAGCTGTTTTTT
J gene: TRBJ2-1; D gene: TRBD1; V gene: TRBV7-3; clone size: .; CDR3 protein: CASSLRGGPGTGSYNEQFF; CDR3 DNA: TGTGCCAGCAGCTTAAGGGGGGGTCCCGGGACAGGGTCCTACAATGAGCAGTTCTTC
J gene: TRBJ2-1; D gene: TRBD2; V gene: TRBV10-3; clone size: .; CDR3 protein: CAISGGLAGGSSYNEQFF; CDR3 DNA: TGTGCCATCAGTGGCGGACTAGCGGGAGGGAGCTCCTACAATGAGCAGTTCTTC
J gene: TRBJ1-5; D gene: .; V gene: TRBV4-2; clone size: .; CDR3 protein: CASSQGPTDWGNQPQHF; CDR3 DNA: TGTGCCAGCAGCCAAGGACCTACGGACTGGGGCAATCAGCCCCAGCATTTT
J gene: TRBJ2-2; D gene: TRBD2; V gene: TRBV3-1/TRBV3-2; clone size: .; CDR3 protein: CASSQVASGRTGELFF; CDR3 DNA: TGTGCCAGCAGCCAAGTGGCTAGCGGGAGAACCGGGGAGCTGTTTTTT